Listed below are T cell receptor beta chains from one sample, sequenced in a study of a mutant IDH1 vaccine in newly diagnosed glioma. Clones were sequenced by immunoSEQ multiplex PCR, and TCRdb holds only the in-frame ones, with some missing. The table lists tens of thousands of clones, around 80% of them singletons. Their cognate antigens are unknown. Here the sequenced sample was PBMCs, taken from a glioma patient whose treatment included an IDH1 peptide vaccine. These receptors originate from a woman aged 40 to 55 with glioma. Some clones in this sample may be carry-over from other donors' samples. CDR3s include the opening cysteine and the closing phenylalanine or tryptophan. Fields, in order: D gene, clone size, J gene, V gene, CDR3 DNA, CDR3 protein. The D gene is left open where the match is weak. Only part of the rows carry a size: once, few, many, or a class if the clone is expanded.

D: TRBD1; size: -; J: TRBJ1-2; V: TRBV19; DNA: TGTGCCAGCCACAGGGGGCCCCCCTATGGCTACACCTTC; CDR3: CASHRGPPYGYTF
D: TRBD1; size: -; J: TRBJ2-2; V: TRBV7-6; DNA: TGTGCCAGCAGCCTAATTCCGGGACAGGGGAACACCGGGGAGCTGTTTTTT; CDR3: CASSLIPGQGNTGELFF
D: TRBD1; size: -; J: TRBJ2-7; V: TRBV6-1; DNA: TGTGCCAGCATCAATGACCGGACAGGGGGTTGGGAGCAGTACTTC; CDR3: CASINDRTGGWEQYF
D: -; size: -; J: TRBJ1-2; V: TRBV29-1; DNA: TGCAGCGTTGATTGGGGTAGCTATGGCTACACCTTC; CDR3: CSVDWGSYGYTF
D: -; size: -; J: TRBJ2-7; V: TRBV5-1; DNA: TGCGCCAGCAGCTGGGCCGGGACGATGGACGAGCAGTACTTC; CDR3: CASSWAGTMDEQYF
D: TRBD1; size: -; J: TRBJ2-7; V: TRBV18; DNA: TGTGCCAGCTCACCATTCCGGGACAGTTTTCACGAGCAGTACTTC; CDR3: CASSPFRDSFHEQYF
D: -; size: few; J: TRBJ1-3; V: TRBV30; DNA: TGTGCCTGGAGCGGGGCGGGAGGAAACACCATATATTTT; CDR3: CAWSGAGGNTIYF
D: -; size: -; J: TRBJ1-5; V: TRBV6-1; DNA: TGTGCCAGCAGCCGCGGCTCGGGCCAGCCCCAGCATTTT; CDR3: CASSRGSGQPQHF
D: TRBD1; size: -; J: TRBJ2-7; V: TRBV15; DNA: TGTGCCACCAGCTATGGGACAGGGAGCTACGAGCAGTACTTC; CDR3: CATSYGTGSYEQYF
D: -; size: -; J: TRBJ1-1; V: TRBV19; DNA: TGTGCCAGTAGTATAGTGGGGGTGAACACTGAAGCTTTCTTT; CDR3: CASSIVGVNTEAFF
D: TRBD1; size: -; J: TRBJ1-2; V: TRBV5-8; DNA: TGTGCCGGCTCCAAGGGACAGGGGGCTTACTATGGCTACACCTTC; CDR3: CAGSKGQGAYYGYTF
D: -; size: -; J: TRBJ1-1; V: TRBV5-1; DNA: TGCGCCAGCAGCTTGGACGGTGGGAACACTGAAGCTTTCTTT; CDR3: CASSLDGGNTEAFF
D: TRBD2; size: -; J: TRBJ2-1; V: TRBV9; DNA: TGTGCCAGCAGCGCGACTAGCGGGGGGTCCAATGAGCAGTTCTTC; CDR3: CASSATSGGSNEQFF
D: -; size: -; J: TRBJ1-1; V: TRBV5-6; DNA: TGTGCCAGCAGCTTGTGGTCAGCTCTTATGAACACTGAAGCTTTCTTT; CDR3: CASSLWSALMNTEAFF
D: -; size: -; J: TRBJ1-3; V: TRBV6-1; DNA: TGTGCCAGCATTGACTGGGGGCCCGCGGGAAACACCATATATTTT; CDR3: CASIDWGPAGNTIYF
D: -; size: few; J: TRBJ1-1; V: TRBV4-3; DNA: TGCGCCAGCGGCCGGTTCACTGAAGCTTTCTTT; CDR3: CASGRFTEAFF
D: -; size: -; J: TRBJ1-1; V: TRBV13; DNA: TGTGCCAGCAGCTTAGGACCAGGGGAAGCTTTCTTT; CDR3: CASSLGPGEAFF
D: TRBD2; size: -; J: TRBJ2-3; V: TRBV9; DNA: TGTGCCAGCAGCGGTAGCGGGCGGGGGGCAGATACGCAGTATTTT; CDR3: CASSGSGRGADTQYF
D: -; size: -; J: TRBJ1-1; V: TRBV4-3; DNA: TGCGCCAGCAGCCAAGGCAATTGGGAGAACACTGAAGCTTTCTTT; CDR3: CASSQGNWENTEAFF
D: -; size: -; J: TRBJ2-1; V: TRBV25-1; DNA: TGTGCCAGCAGTGAAGTCAATGAGCAGTTCTTC; CDR3: CASSEVNEQFF
D: TRBD2; size: -; J: TRBJ2-3; V: TRBV5-1; DNA: TGCGCCAGCTCCACCAGCGGGGGGACTCATACGCAGTATTTT; CDR3: CASSTSGGTHTQYF
D: -; size: -; J: TRBJ2-3; V: TRBV7-8; DNA: TGTGCCAGCAGCTTGAGAGGGCGGGGCACAGATACGCAGTATTTT; CDR3: CASSLRGRGTDTQYF
D: TRBD2; size: -; J: TRBJ2-7; V: TRBV2; DNA: TGTGCCAGCAGTCCTCCCTCGGGACTAGGATCCGAGCAGTACTTC; CDR3: CASSPPSGLGSEQYF
D: -; size: few; J: TRBJ1-1; V: TRBV29-1; DNA: TGCAGCGCCATAAGTCCTGTGGAGAACACTGAAGCTTTCTTT; CDR3: CSAISPVENTEAFF